This TCR beta chain was recorded in a study of T cell repertoires and HLA-DP antigens. The overall study: Transduced HeLa cells presented HLA-DP to CD4+ T cells. A couple of male donors and one female donor spanned ages 18-to-29 through 60-to-69.

Sequencing used immunoSEQ multiplex PCR; TCRdb keeps in-frame clones, though not all of them. The sample has over 100,000 clones, about 92% seen once; the top ten hold more than 0.25%. Looked up from germline, CDR1 is SGHRS and CDR2 is YFSETQ. Trimming cost V 1 base and J 2 bases; bases outside gene matches: 11. The CDR3 consists of 17 residues. Untouched CD4+ T cells were bead-isolated from PBMC at approximately 98% purity. Comments on this clone: Its antigen remains unknown.

What was sequenced was CD4+ T cells from PBMCs. The V and J genes are TRBV5-1 and TRBJ1-1; 7 nucleotides align to TRBD1. The origin of this receptor is a woman under 30 in good health and CMV-seronegative. For the CDR3, the DNA is TGCGCCAGCAGCTTGCAACCGGGACAGCCACTTAACACTGAAGCTTTCTTT. Translating it yields CASSLQPGQPLNTEAFF.